This T cell receptor beta chain was captured by sequencing in a study of cytomegalovirus exposure and HLA in healthy donors (dated by TCRdb to about 2017). Concerning the study at large: According to an earlier analysis of a few hundred of the donors, about 190 million T cells yielded roughly 110 million unique TCR beta sequences and about 300 Gb of sequence data. Approximately 310 gigabases of sequencing data and about 92 million unique TCR sequences made up an early release that covered 500 to 650 HLA-typed donors. The genetic ancestry cluster associated with self-reported Caucasian donors included roughly four fifths of the approximately 400 genotyped donors. The study was designed to test whether signatures of past pathogen exposure could be identified by cataloging public T cell receptors. The study profiled the T cell repertoires of 500 to 800 subjects by immunosequencing and related them to cytomegalovirus serostatus. In addition to the first cohort of around 670 subjects, a separate validation cohort of 130 or so different subjects was used. To predict cytomegalovirus infection status, the study combined high-throughput TCR immunosequencing, statistical association of individual TCRs with disease status, and machine learning. To study patterns of TCR occurrence, a later analysis re-analyzed previously published TCR beta repertoires from 666 donors and added high-resolution HLA genotyping. The later analysis used no new phenotypic data to find candidate immune exposures, relying instead on TCR beta sequences and their occurrence across donors. In an earlier analysis of a few hundred of the donors, high-throughput TCR beta sequencing was used to judge whether each TCR beta V gene segment behaved as functional or pseudogenic. Donor age, sex, ethnicity and CMV serostatus were compiled alongside the repertoire data. In a later genetic analysis, genome-wide SNP genotypes for about three fifths of the 666 donors were used, and that subset was treated as a discovery cohort. All discovery cohort repertoires had been generated on a single sequencing platform. Class I and class II HLA loci were covered by the typing at four-digit resolution. Typing coverage differed by locus: A, B, C, DRB1 and DQB1 were typed in about 629-640 donors, DQA1 in roughly 500, DPA1 in 600 to 610, and DPB1 in 450 to 490. Four or five DR-DQ haplotypes were handled as single units for association and clustering because linkage in the cohort was strong. On average, 235,054 unique TCR beta nucleotide sequences were sequenced per donor among roughly 430 genotyped donors of the cohort, with 15% to 20% of those sequences being non-productive. The full study reports these points: Three of the identified cytomegalovirus-associated TCR beta chains were confirmed in vitro to be specific for cytomegalovirus antigens. In a later analysis, the rate of TCR association differed among HLA loci, with DRB1 alleles having the most associated TCRs and HLA-C alleles having the fewest. Most TCR sequences were seen in very few donors, while some public TCRs were found in many individuals. In this cohort, only TCR beta chains were sequenced, and detectable features were limited by the absence of alpha or paired-chain data. Correlated functional status among segregating V segments might be attributable to linkage disequilibrium, but an unknown experimental factor could not be ruled out. Because HLA typing was missing for some donors at each locus, association tests included only the typed subset. Specific HLA alleles were associated with roughly 17,000 TCR beta sequences at a false discovery rate of 0.05 in a later analysis. In a later analysis, HLA-associated TCR beta chains showed more clonal expansion and lower generation probabilities than non-associated chains that were equally common. V-gene and J-gene trimming of TCR beta chains was associated with a missense DCLRE1C variant in a later genetic analysis, and the association was replicated in an independent cohort. It was suggested by the authors that the approach could potentially be generalized to other disease states and immunological phenotypes. In both the original and validation cohorts, the classifier was reported to diagnose cytomegalovirus status with high specificity and sensitivity. The presence/absence analyses assumed that sequencing depth was roughly uniform across donors, and that assumption may not be true. Seventeen rarely observed V segments, including chromosome 9 orphons, were excluded from the earlier analysis of some 590 of the donors because counts were too low. A later analysis found that most CMV-associated TCR beta chains appeared HLA-restricted, with HLA associations seemingly driven largely by CMV exposure. An earlier analysis of approximately 530 of the donors showed that most TCR beta V segments appeared in productive rearrangements either about 87% or about 30% of the time, which broadly matched IMGT annotations. A cluster of highly shared sequence variants was judged likely to represent a technical artifact of the sequencing pipeline. When HLA alleles, especially DR and DQ, strongly co-occurred, TCR associations were difficult to assign to individual alleles. A later analysis reported that several top co-occurrence clusters appeared linked to parvovirus B19, influenza, CMV and Epstein-Barr virus. CMV serostatus was the only immune exposure information available for the cohort. A later genetic analysis reported fewer N-insertions in productive TCRs among donors in an Asian-associated ancestry cluster than the roughly 620-donor mean. The 87-base-pair reads could not distinguish some IMGT-functional V segments, including TRBV6-2 and TRBV6-3, so those segments were excluded. In the study, 164 TCR beta chains were listed as associated with cytomegalovirus. A further reported finding was that TCR beta sequences accurately predicted the HLA-A and HLA-B alleles for most subjects in the first cohort.

The CDR3 goes from the cysteine to the phenylalanine over 11 residues. Only the CDR3 region is kept as DNA, spanning 33 bases read in frame from base 1. V is shortened by 7 bases, J by 0 bases, and the region joining them spans 3 bases. Taken from the germline V gene, the CDR1 and CDR2 loops are MDHEN and SYDVKM. The library was generated by the immunoSEQ multiplex PCR assay. For the multiplex PCR, a mixture combining 60 forward primers for TCR Vbeta segments and 13 reverse primers for TCR Jbeta segments was used. Amplification of the CDR3 region of rearranged TCR beta genes was performed with a multiplex PCR assay on genomic DNA. The amplified TCR beta libraries were sequenced on the Illumina HiSeq System as 87-base-pair reads. Per the authors' processing: Across the 670 or so repertoires, a later analysis counted some 81 million unique TCR beta chains, some 11 million of which were shared by at least two donors. To remove PCR and sequencing errors, raw reads were error-corrected and collapsed into unique sequences using a nearest-neighbor algorithm that merged closely related sequences. Alignment of CDR3 sequences to IMGT reference sequences was used to assign V, D and J gene segments. Each retained sequence needed at least a six-nucleotide match to both a V gene segment and a J gene segment. A rearrangement counted as productive if the CDR3 had no stop codons and remained in frame with V and J, and every other rearrangement counted as non-productive. CDR3 was defined by IMGT convention, running from the second conserved V-encoded cysteine to the conserved J-encoded phenylalanine. The earlier analysis of roughly 590 of the donors excluded any sequence lacking an unambiguous match to a single V gene segment. In an earlier analysis of 587 of the donors, V segments were called functional above 56.7% productive rearrangements and were called segregating when the between-donor standard deviation exceeded 5%. A statistical classification framework was built to diagnose cytomegalovirus status from the catalog of TCR beta chain sequences. In a later analysis, V and J genes were assigned by comparing TCR nucleotide sequences against IMGT/GENE-DB human TR gene sequences. Using the TCRdist pipeline, a later analysis assigned CDR3 sequences along with most-parsimonious VDJ recombination scenarios. In a later analysis, every TCR beta chain was defined by the combination of its CDR3 amino acid sequence and its V-gene family, and reads without a unique V-gene family were dropped. In a later analysis, approximately 590 highly shared, low-generation-probability nucleotide sequences were removed to address suspected cross-contamination and a sequencing artifact. A later analysis calculated a clonal expansion index for each public chain from normalized within-repertoire ranks of inferred template counts. Generation probabilities in a later analysis came from a VDJ recombination model fitted to out-of-frame rearrangements, and those results were checked against IGoR. A later analysis scored TCR-TCR, TCR-HLA and TCR-CMV co-occurrence with hypergeometric tests, applying a repertoire-size bias correction to TCR pairs. False discovery rates were estimated in a later analysis by permuting HLA or CMV assignments 20 times. In a later analysis, co-occurring TCRs were grouped using DBSCAN, and TCRdist sequence similarity was added for clustering within HLA-allele-positive subsets. Repertoires with fewer than 30,000 or more than 120,000 public chains, plus five repertoires with anomalous nucleotide sharing, were excluded from co-occurrence clustering. TCRdb re-hosts the immuneACCESS table, in-frame sequences only. Its copies lack some clones; in the studies checked, an unresolved V gene accounts for under half of them, and the cause for the rest is not known. That table is the source of V, J and clone size, and D and trimming were worked out from the DNA. This sample lists approximately 160,000 clones; 65% to 70% were detected once. 4.5% of the sample is in the top ten clones.

Notes on this clone: The target of this receptor is not known. One base away there is no much larger clone; base qualities are not given.

The cohort was made up of 666 healthy bone marrow donors. Cohort members were all nominally healthy when sampled, although unrecorded immune exposures were likely present. The donor was CMV seropositive and belonged to the group of 270 or so seropositive cohort members. Each donor provided a peripheral blood sample, and peripheral blood mononuclear cells were used for TCR beta sequencing. The Qiagen DNeasy Blood Extraction Kit was used to extract genomic DNA from the blood cell samples. The sequenced sample was PBMCs. This TCR was sampled from a young woman in good health and CMV-seropositive. This sequence uses TRBV28 and TRBJ1-2, with the D gene uncertain. The nucleotide sequence reads TGTGCCAGCATCGCTAACTATGGCTACACCTTC. Its translation reads: CASIANYGYTF.